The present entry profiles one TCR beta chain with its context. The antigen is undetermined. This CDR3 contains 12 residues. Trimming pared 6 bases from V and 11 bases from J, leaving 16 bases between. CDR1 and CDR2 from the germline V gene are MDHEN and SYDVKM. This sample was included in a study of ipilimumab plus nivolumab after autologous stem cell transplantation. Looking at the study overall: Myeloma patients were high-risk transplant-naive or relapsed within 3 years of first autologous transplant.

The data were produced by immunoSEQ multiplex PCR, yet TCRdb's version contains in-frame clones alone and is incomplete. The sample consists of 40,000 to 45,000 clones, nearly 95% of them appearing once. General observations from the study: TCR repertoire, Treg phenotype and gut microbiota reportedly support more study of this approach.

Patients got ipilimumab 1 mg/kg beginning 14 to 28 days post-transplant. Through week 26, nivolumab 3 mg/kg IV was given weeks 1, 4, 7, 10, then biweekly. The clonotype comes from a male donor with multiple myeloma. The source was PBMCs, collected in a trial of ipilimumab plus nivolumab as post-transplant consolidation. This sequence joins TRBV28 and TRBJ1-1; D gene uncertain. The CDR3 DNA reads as TGTGCCAGCAGCCCCCCCAGGCTTGGGGCTTTCTTT. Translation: CASSPPRLGAFF. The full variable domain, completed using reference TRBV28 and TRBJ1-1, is DVKVTQSSRYLVKRTGEKVFLECVQDMDHENMFWYRQDPGLGLRLIYFSYDVKMKEKGDIPEGYSVSREKKERFSLILESASTNQTSMYLCASSPPRLGAFFGQGTRLTVV.